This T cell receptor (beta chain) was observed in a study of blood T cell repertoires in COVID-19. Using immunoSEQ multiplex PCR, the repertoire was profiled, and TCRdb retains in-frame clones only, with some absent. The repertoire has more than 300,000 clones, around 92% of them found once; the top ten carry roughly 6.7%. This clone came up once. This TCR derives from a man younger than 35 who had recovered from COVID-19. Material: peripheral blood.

CDR3 DNA sequence: TGCAGCGTTGAAGATACATACTATGGCTACACCTTC. Its translation is CSVEDTYYGYTF. This rearrangement joins TRBV29-1 to TRBJ1-2; D remains unclear. Germline V gene data show CDR1 as SQVTM and CDR2 as ANQGSEA. CDR3 length: 12 residues. The V end lost 0 bases, the J end lost 3 bases, and 5 bases lay between the germline ends.